Described below is a single T cell receptor (beta chain) sequence and its context. Its cognate antigen is unknown. The source of the sample is a study of T cell responses to AZD1222 COVID-19 vaccine. The overall study: Second-dose timings of about 4 or about 12 weeks were pooled. Findings and limits, study-wide: Scientists sampled the repertoires only once the peak T cell response had passed. White British people made up most donors, females outnumbered males, and clonal diversity was possibly underestimated.

The length of the CDR3 is 14 residues. V lost 0 bases and J lost 4, with 10 bases in between. Germline CDR1 reads MNHEY; CDR2 reads SVGAGI. Some clones are missing from TCRdb's copy, which holds only in-frame ones; the method was immunoSEQ multiplex PCR. The sample yields some 150,000 clones, around 91% seen once. Here the sequenced sample was peripheral blood, taken on day 0 of AZD1222 vaccination. The sequence derives from an adult in good health. V usage is TRBV6-5 and J usage is TRBJ2-7; D is possibly TRBD2 (5 bases). CDR3 sequence reads: CASSYSSSWYEQYF. The CDR3 DNA is TGTGCCAGCAGTTACTCGTCTAGCTGGTACGAGCAGTACTTC.